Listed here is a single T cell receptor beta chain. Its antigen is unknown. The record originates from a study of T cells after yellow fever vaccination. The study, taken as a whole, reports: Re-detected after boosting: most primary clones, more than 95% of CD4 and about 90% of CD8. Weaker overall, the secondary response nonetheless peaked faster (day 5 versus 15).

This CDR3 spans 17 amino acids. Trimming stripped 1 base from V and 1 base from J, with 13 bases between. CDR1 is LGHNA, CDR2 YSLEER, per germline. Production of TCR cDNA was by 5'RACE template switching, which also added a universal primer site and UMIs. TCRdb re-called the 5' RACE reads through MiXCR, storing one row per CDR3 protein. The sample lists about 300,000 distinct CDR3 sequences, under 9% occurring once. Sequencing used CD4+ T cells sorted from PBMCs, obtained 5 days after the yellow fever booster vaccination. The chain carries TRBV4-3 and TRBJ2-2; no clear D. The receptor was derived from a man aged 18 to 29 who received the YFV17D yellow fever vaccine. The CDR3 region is CASSQVDFIRNTGELFF. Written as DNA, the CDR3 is TGCGCCAGCAGCCAAGTAGACTTTATCAGGAACACCGGGGAGCTGTTTTTT.